The rows below give T cell receptor beta chains drawn from one sample of a study of T cell changes during pregnancy in multiple sclerosis. Data came from immunoSEQ multiplex PCR; TCRdb stores just in-frame clones and leaves some out. The sample lists around 99,000 clones; around 94% were seen once. This specimen consisted of peripheral blood, obtained in the first trimester of pregnancy. The receptors come from a female donor with multiple sclerosis, enrolled in a pregnancy study. CDR3s include the opening cysteine and the closing phenylalanine or tryptophan. A D gene is named only where the DNA matches it firmly. For some rows the clone size is stated as once, few or many, or as a class when expanded; others skip it.

TRBV5-4	TRBD1	.	TRBJ2-1	CASSLGGTGFNEQFF	TGTGCCAGCAGCTTGGGGGGGACAGGTTTTAATGAGCAGTTCTTC
TRBV4-1	TRBD1	.	TRBJ2-7	CASSHYRDRFYEQYF	TGCGCCAGCAGCCATTACCGGGACAGGTTCTACGAGCAGTACTTC
TRBV6-5	TRBD1	.	TRBJ1-2	CASSYGTGVHYGYTF	TGTGCCAGCAGTTACGGGACAGGGGTTCACTATGGCTACACCTTC
TRBV18	.	.	TRBJ2-3	CASHPEMDSDTDTQYF	TGTGCCAGCCACCCAGAGATGGACAGTGACACAGATACGCAGTATTTT
TRBV5-6	TRBD1	few	TRBJ1-1	CASSSGQARLMNTEAFF	TGTGCCAGCAGCTCCGGACAGGCCAGACTTATGAACACTGAAGCTTTCTTT
TRBV10-3	TRBD2	.	TRBJ2-7	CAISESYFQSGLAGGREQYF	TGTGCCATCAGTGAGTCGTACTTTCAATCAGGACTAGCGGGAGGGAGGGAGCAGTACTTC
TRBV7-9	.	.	TRBJ2-6	CASSFRPGTLFSGANVLTF	TGTGCCAGCAGCTTCAGGCCGGGGACACTTTTCTCTGGGGCCAACGTCCTGACTTTC
TRBV13	TRBD1	.	TRBJ2-5	CASSSRGRSGQETQYF	TGTGCCAGCAGCTCCAGGGGGCGGAGTGGCCAAGAGACCCAGTACTTC
TRBV6-5	TRBD1	.	TRBJ1-2	CASSYGTGSYGYTF	TGTGCCAGCAGTTACGGGACAGGATCCTATGGCTACACCTTC
TRBV6-5	.	.	TRBJ2-2	CASSFASAFSGELFF	TGTGCCAGCAGTTTTGCTAGCGCGTTCTCCGGGGAGCTGTTTTTT